This T cell receptor (beta chain) was identified in a study of graft-versus-host responses after intestinal transplantation. Study overall: Among the recipients, transplants were multivisceral, liver-intestinal, or isolated intestinal. Notes on the study in general: High graft-versus-host to host-versus-graft T cell clonal ratios marked allografts of patients with graft-donor macrochimerism. GvH clones detected in recipient marrow included some appearing first in ileum or blood.

Method: immunoSEQ multiplex PCR; TCRdb's copy keeps in-frame clones and lacks some. Among tens of thousands of clones listed, 90% to 95% were seen once. To note about this clone: The target antigen is unknown.

The sample consisted of unstimulated CD4+ T cells sorted from spleen or lymph node cells, taken before intestinal transplant. The receptor was derived from a human donor who received an intestinal transplant.

CDR3 loop: CASTTLAQGASGYTF. The CDR3 region has the DNA TGTGCCAGCACCACTTTAGCTCAGGGGGCTAGTGGCTACACCTTC. This sequence joins TRBV5-6 and TRBJ1-2; the match to TRBD1 covers 8 bases. The CDR3 has 15 residues. Germline CDR1 is SGHDT and CDR2 is YYEEEE. Germline trimming cut 6 bases from V and 7 bases from J; bases unmatched to any gene: 14.